The 5 T cell receptor beta chains listed next were all sequenced from one sample in a study of identical twins. A single record per CDR3 protein comes from TCRdb applying MiXCR to the 5' RACE reads. Of 570,000 or so distinct CDR3 sequences in the sample, 9.6% were seen once. The sample was also reused in another study, on yellow fever vaccine responses in identical twins.

The sample consisted of PBMCs. The receptors stem from a woman between 18 and 30 years old in good health.

The chain recombines TRBV19 with TRBJ2-5; TRBD1 agrees at 11 bases. This CDR3 has 16 residues. Germline CDR1 is LNHDA and CDR2 is SQIVND (reference sequence). J was trimmed by 2 bases and V by 0 bases; bases with no gene match: 2. The CDR3 sequence is CASSIDRDRGQETQYF. Here the CDR3 DNA reads TGTGCCAGTAGTATAGACCGGGACAGGGGGCAAGAGACCCAGTACTTC.

Ten or more counts support this clonotype. The gene calls are TRBV25-1 and TRBJ1-2; 9 nucleotides line up with TRBD1. This CDR3 contains 17 residues. With V trimmed by 3 bases and J by 4 bases, 12 bases remained unmatched. CDR1 is MGHDK and CDR2 is SYGVNS in the germline V gene. The CDR3 nucleotides read TGTGCCAGCAGTGATTCTACCGGGACAGGGCCTACCTATGGCTACACCTTC. Translating gives CASSDSTGTGPTYGYTF.

Only a few counts were recorded for this clonotype. V is TRBV5-1 and J is TRBJ2-5; D gene uncertain. The V gene lost 4 bases and the J gene lost 0 bases, with 7 bases spanning the gap. Germline-derived CDR1 and CDR2 are SGHRS and YFSETQ. The CDR3 totals 13 residues. CDR3 DNA sequence: TGCGCCAGCAGCGTATCCTACCAAGAGACCCAGTACTTC. Residues: CASSVSYQETQYF.

This clonotype occurred many times. The chain is built from TRBV10-3 and TRBJ2-7; D is uncertain. Germline CDR1 ENHRY, CDR2 SYGVKD. There are 13 residues in the CDR3. V shed 2 bases and J shed 3 bases, with 8 bases lying between them. This CDR3 reads CAISEPTGYEQYF. CDR3 DNA sequence: TGTGCCATCAGTGAGCCAACGGGCTACGAGCAGTACTTC.

This sequence joins TRBV3-1 and TRBJ1-3; D may be TRBD1 (6 bases). Germline V gene data show CDR1 as LGHDT and CDR2 as YNNKEL (reference sequence). Trimming left V 5 bases short and J 1 base short, with 9 bases between. The CDR3 runs to 14 residues. The CDR3 sequence: CASSYTGSGNTIYF. CDR3 bases: TGTGCCAGCAGCTACACAGGGTCTGGAAACACCATATATTTT.